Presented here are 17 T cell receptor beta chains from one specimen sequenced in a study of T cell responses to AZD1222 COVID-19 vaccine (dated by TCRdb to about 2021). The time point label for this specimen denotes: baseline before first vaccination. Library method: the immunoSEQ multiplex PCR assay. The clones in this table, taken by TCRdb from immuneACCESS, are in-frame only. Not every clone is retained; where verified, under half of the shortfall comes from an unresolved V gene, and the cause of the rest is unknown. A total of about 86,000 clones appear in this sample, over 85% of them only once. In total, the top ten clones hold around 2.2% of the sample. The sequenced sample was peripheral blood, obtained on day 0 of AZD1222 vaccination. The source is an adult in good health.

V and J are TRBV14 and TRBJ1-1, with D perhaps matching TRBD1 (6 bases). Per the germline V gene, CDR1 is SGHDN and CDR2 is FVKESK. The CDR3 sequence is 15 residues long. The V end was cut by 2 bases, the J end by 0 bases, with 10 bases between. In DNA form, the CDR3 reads TGTGCCAGCAGCCAACGCAAGGGGGTGAACACTGAAGCTTTCTTT. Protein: CASSQRKGVNTEAFF.

CDR3 sequence (DNA): TGTGCCAGTAGTAGACAGGGTGTGACCTACGAGCAGTACTTC. Protein sequence: CASSRQGVTYEQYF. The gene calls are TRBV19 and TRBJ2-7; 7 bases map to TRBD1. Trimming cost V 4 bases and J 2 bases; bases outside gene matches: 5. This CDR3 comprises 14 residues. Germline loops: CDR1 LNHDA, CDR2 SQIVND (reference sequence).

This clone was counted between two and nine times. In nucleotides, the CDR3 is TGTGCCAGCAGCTCCTCCCGGGTTCGCACTGAAGCTTTCTTT. Translating gives CASSSSRVRTEAFF. The genes are TRBV7-2 and TRBJ1-1, with D uncertain. The CDR3 runs 14 residues. Trimming took 4 bases from V and 4 from J, leaving 13 bases between them. Per germline, CDR1 SGHTA and CDR2 FQGNSA.

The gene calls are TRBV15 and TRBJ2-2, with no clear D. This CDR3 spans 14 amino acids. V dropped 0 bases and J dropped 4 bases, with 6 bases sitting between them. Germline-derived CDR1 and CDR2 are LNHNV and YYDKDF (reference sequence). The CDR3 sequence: CATSREAATGELFF. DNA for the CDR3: TGTGCCACCAGCAGAGAGGCAGCCACCGGGGAGCTGTTTTTT.

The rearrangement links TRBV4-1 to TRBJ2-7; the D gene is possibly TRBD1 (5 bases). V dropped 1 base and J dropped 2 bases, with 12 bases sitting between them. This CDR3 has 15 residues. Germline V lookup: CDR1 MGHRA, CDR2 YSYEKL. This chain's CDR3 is CASSQVAGPTYEQYF. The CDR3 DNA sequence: TGCGCCAGCAGCCAAGTAGCAGGGCCGACCTACGAGCAGTACTTC.

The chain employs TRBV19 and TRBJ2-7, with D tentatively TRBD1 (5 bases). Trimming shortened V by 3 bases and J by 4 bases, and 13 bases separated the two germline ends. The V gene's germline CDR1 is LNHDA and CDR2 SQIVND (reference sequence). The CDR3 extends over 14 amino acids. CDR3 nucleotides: TGTGCCAGTAGTATCCGGGCAGGGTTTTACGAGCAGTACTTC. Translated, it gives CASSIRAGFYEQYF.

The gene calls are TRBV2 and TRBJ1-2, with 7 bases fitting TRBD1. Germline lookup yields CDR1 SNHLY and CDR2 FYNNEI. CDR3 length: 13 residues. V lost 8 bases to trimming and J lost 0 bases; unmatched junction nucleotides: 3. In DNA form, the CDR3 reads TGTGCCAGCTTAGACAGGGCTAACTATGGCTACACCTTC. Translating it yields CASLDRANYGYTF.

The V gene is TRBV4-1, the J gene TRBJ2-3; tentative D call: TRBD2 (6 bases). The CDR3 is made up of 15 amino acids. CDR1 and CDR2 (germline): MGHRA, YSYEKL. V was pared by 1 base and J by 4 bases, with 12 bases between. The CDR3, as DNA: TGCGCCAGCAGCCAAGCGGGGCGGGGCCCAGATACGCAGTATTTT. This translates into CASSQAGRGPDTQYF.

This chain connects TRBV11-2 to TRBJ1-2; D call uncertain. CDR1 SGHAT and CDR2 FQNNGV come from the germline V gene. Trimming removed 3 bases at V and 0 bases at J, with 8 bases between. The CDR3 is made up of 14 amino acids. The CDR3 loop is CASSFQDSNYGYTF. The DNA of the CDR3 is TGTGCCAGCAGCTTTCAGGACTCTAACTATGGCTACACCTTC.

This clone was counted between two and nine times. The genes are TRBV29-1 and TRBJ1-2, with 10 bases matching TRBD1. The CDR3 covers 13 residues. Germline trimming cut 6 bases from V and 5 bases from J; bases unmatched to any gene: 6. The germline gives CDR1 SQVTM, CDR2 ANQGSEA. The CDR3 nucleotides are TGCAGCGTCGGGACAGGGGTTGGGTATGGCTACACCTTC. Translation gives CSVGTGVGYGYTF.

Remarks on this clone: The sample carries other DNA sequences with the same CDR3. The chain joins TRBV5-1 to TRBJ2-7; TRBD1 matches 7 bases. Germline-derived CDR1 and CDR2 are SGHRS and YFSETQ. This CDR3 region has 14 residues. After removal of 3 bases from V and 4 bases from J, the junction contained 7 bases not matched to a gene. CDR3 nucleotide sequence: TGCGCCAGCAGCTCTTCGACAGGGTCGTACGAGCAGTACTTC. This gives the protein CASSSSTGSYEQYF.

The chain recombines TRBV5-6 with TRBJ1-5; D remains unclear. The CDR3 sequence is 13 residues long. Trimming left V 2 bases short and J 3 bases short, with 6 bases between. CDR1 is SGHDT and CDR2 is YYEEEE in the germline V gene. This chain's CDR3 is CASSFQNNQPQHF. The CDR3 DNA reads TGTGCCAGCAGCTTCCAGAACAATCAGCCCCAGCATTTT.

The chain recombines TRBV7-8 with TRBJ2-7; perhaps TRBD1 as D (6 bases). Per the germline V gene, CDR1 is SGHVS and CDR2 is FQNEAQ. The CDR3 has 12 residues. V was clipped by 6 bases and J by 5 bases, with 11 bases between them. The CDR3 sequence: CASRTAGDEQYF. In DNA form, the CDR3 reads TGTGCCAGCAGAACCGCAGGGGACGAGCAGTACTTC.

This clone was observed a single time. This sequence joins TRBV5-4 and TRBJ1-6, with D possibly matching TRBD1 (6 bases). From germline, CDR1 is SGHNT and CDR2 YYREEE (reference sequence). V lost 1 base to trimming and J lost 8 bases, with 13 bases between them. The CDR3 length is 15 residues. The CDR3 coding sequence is TGTGCCAGCAGCTTGAGGGGGGCGGGTGATTCACCCCTCCACTTT. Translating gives CASSLRGAGDSPLHF. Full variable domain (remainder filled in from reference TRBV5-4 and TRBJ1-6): ETGVTQSPTHLIKTRGQQVTLRCSSQSGHNTVSWYQQALGQGPQFIFQYYREEENGRGNFPPRFSGLQFPNYSSELNVNALELDDSALYLCASSLRGAGDSPLHFGNGTRLTVT.

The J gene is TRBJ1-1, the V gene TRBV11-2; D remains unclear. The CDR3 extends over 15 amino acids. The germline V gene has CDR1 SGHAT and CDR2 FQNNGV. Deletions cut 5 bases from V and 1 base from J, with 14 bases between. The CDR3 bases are TGTGCCAGCAGCCTTCTCTCGGACGGGAACACTGAAGCTTTCTTT. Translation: CASSLLSDGNTEAFF.

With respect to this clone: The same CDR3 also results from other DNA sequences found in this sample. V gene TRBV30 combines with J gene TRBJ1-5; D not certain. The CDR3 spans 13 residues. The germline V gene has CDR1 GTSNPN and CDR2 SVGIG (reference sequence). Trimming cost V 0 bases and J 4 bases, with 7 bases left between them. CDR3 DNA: TGTGCCTGGAGTGTAGGCAGGAATCAGCCCCAGCATTTT. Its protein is CAWSVGRNQPQHF.

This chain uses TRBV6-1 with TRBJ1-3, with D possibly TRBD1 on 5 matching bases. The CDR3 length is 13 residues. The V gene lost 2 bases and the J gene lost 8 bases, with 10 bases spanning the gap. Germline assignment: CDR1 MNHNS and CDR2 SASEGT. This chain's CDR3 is CASSETPGDTIYF. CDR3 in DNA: TGTGCCAGCAGTGAAACCCCGGGGGACACCATATATTTT.